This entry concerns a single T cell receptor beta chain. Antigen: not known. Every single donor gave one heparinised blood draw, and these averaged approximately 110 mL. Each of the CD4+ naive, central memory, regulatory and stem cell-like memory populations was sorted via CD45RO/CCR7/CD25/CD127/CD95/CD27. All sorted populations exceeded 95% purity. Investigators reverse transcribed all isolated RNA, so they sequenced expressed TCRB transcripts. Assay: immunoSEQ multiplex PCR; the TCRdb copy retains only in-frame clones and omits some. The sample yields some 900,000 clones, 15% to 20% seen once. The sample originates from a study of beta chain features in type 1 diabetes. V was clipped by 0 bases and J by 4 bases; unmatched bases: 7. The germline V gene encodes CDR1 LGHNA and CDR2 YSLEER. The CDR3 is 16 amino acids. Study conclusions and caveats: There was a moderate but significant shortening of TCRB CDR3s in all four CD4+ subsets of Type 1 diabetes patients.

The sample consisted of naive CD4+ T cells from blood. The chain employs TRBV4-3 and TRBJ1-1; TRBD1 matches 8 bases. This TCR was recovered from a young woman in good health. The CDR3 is CASSQDPQGAGTEAFF. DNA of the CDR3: TGCGCCAGCAGCCAAGATCCCCAGGGGGCGGGCACTGAAGCTTTCTTT.